This T cell receptor (beta chain) was identified in a study of CD8+CD57+ T cells in acquired aplastic anemia. Study background: The average for DNA from sorted CD4+ and CD8+ cells was about 2.9 ug. General study findings and limits: The same twenty-nine CD8+ CDR3 sequences occurred in patients and in controls.

This clonotype appeared a single time. Antigen: not known. Compared with germline, one end of the junction differs, possibly owing to a read error. CD8+CD57+ cell expansion had been shown by flow cytometry in patients chosen for sequencing. Severe acquired aplastic anemia was the diagnosis recorded for all patients. Patients had received no therapy at the time of blood sampling. TCR beta VDJ and CDR3 were profiled, and genomic DNA was the template. TCRdb called the reads again in MiXCR, with one record for every CDR3 protein. The table includes over 250,000 distinct CDR3 sequences, roughly 53% detected once. The CDR3 contains 16 residues. Germline values: CDR1 SGDLS, CDR2 YYNGEE.

The receptor's source is a human donor with aplastic anemia. V gene TRBV9 combines with J gene TRBJ1-4; D perhaps matches TRBD1 (6 bases). The sequencing input was sorted CD4+, CD8+, or CD8+CD57+ T cells (not recorded which) from PBMCs. Here the CDR3 DNA reads TGCGCCAGCAGCTTGGAAGGACTACAGGGTAATGAAAAACTGTTTTTT. Protein: CASSLEGLQGNEKLFF.